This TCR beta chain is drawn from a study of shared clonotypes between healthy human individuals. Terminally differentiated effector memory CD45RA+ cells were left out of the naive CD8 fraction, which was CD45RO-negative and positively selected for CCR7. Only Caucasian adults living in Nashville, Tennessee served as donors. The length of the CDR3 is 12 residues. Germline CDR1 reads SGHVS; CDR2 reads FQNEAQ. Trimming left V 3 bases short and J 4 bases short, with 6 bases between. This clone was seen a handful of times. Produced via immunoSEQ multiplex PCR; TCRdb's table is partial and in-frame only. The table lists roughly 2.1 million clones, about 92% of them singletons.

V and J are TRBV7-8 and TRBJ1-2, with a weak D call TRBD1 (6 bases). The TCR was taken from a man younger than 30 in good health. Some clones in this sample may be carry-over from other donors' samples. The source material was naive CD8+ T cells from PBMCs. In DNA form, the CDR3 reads TGTGCCAGCAGCTTGGACAGCTATGGCTACACCTTC. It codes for CASSLDSYGYTF.